The subject of this entry is one T cell receptor (beta chain). These data come from a study of blood T cell repertoires in COVID-19. Study details: The United States, Italy and Spain were the sources of the acute and convalescent COVID-19 samples. The analysed material was cDNA or gDNA that came from T cells, B-cell-depleted T cells, or PBMCs.

Germline CDR1 ENHRY, CDR2 SYGVKD. CDR3 length: 14 residues. V shed 2 bases, J shed 7 bases, and the junction held 7 bases outside the gene matches. Adults between about 18 and 95 years of age took part from some 25 US areas. Which cohort a participant joined came from the clinical history participants gave. The data were produced by immunoSEQ multiplex PCR, yet TCRdb's version contains in-frame clones alone and is incomplete. The profile shows around 300,000 clones, approximately 89% of them singletons. The origin of this receptor is a man under 40 who had recovered from COVID-19. The chain has TRBV10-3 and TRBJ2-7; 8 nucleotides align to TRBD1. What was sequenced was PBMCs or T cells enriched from blood (not recorded which). CDR3 residues: CAISEQGAGMEQYF. The CDR3, as DNA: TGTGCCATCAGTGAGCAGGGGGCTGGTATGGAGCAGTACTTC.